This TCR beta chain was sequenced during a study of blood T cell repertoires in COVID-19. Using immunoSEQ multiplex PCR, the repertoire was profiled, and TCRdb retains in-frame clones only, with some absent. Of roughly 20,000 clones listed, approximately 90% were seen once; the top ten hold about 7.9%. J gave up 3 bases and V 4 bases, and 6 bases lay outside the gene matches. The CDR3 contains 15 residues. Germline V lookup: CDR1 SGDLS, CDR2 YYNGEE. This chain joins TRBV9 and TRBJ2-7, with 11 bases matching TRBD2. Sequencing was carried out using peripheral blood. This TCR was sampled from a human donor with active COVID-19. The donor label of this sample is uncertain. The CDR3 region has the DNA TGTGCCAGCAGCCCCAGACTAGCGGGGAGCTACGAGCAGTACTTC. Translated: CASSPRLAGSYEQYF.